A selection of T cell receptor beta chains follows, all from one sample in a study of graft-versus-host responses after intestinal transplantation. No antigen has been identified for these receptors. Only in-frame clones appear in the TCRdb table, and some are missing; sequencing was by immunoSEQ multiplex PCR. Among some 150,000 clones, over 90% were seen once, and the ten largest hold roughly 0.19%. The sample was unstimulated CD4+ T cells sorted from spleen or lymph node cells, taken before intestinal transplant. These receptors all stem from a human donor who received an intestinal transplant. The CDR3 runs from the conserved cysteine through the conserved F or W. Clone size is shown for a subset of rows, as once, few, many or a class of expanded clone.

V gene	CDR3 length	J gene	clone size	CDR3 protein
TRBV5-6	13	TRBJ2-7	once	CASSLEVGGEQYF
TRBV27	15	TRBJ2-1	NA	CASSLPGTSYNEQFF
TRBV9	16	TRBJ1-1	once	CASSNTQQALNTEAFF
TRBV5-5	18	TRBJ2-1	NA	CASSLRTRTSGIYNEQFF
TRBV7-3	16	TRBJ2-2	NA	CASSAIPAGGTGELFF
TRBV7-9	13	TRBJ2-1	NA	CASSLGAYNEQFF
TRBV27	15	TRBJ2-7	NA	CASSLSDTRAYEQYF
TRBV18	11	TRBJ2-5	NA	CASSTFETQYF
TRBV5-1	17	TRBJ1-3	NA	CASSLGQKKGFGNTIYF
TRBV7-9	14	TRBJ2-1	NA	CASSLYLDRAPSFF
TRBV10-3	14	TRBJ1-1	few	CAITSRDRNTEAFF
TRBV18	17	TRBJ2-2	once	CASSPQVAGVITGELFF
TRBV2	12	TRBJ2-5	NA	CASSEGEETQYF
TRBV7-2	18	TRBJ2-1	NA	CASSFERDSGRAANEQFF